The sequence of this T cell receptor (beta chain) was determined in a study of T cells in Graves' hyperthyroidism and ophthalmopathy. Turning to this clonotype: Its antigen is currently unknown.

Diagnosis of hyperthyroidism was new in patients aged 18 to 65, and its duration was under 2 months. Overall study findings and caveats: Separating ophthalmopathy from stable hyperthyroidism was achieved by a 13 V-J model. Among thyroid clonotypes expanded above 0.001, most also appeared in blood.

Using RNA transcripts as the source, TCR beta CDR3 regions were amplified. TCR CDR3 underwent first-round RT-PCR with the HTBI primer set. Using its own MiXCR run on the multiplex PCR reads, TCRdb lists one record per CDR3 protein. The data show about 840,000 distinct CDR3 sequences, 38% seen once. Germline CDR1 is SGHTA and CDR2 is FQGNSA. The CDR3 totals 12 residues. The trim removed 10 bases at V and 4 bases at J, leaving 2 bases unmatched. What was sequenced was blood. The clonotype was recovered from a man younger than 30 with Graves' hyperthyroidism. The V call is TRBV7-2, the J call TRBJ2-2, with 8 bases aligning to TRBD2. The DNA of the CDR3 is TGTGCCACCGGGGGGGGCACCGGGGAGCTGTTTTTT. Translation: CATGGGTGELFF.